This TCR beta chain derives from a study of shared clonotypes between healthy human individuals. CDR1 and CDR2 (germline): SGHAT, FQNNGV. This CDR3 is 14 amino acids long. V was clipped by 0 bases and J by 4 bases, with 9 bases between them. Points on this clone: The antigen is not known.

The repertoire was sequenced with immunoSEQ multiplex PCR; TCRdb's copy has only in-frame clones and lacks some. This sample has about 2 million clones; approximately 95% occur once, and the top ten carry roughly 0.13%. General observations from the study: Generation of non-shared clonotypes was less probable than generation of clonotypes shared by all four donors.

All the donors were Caucasian adults who lived in Nashville, Tennessee. This TCR came from a man aged 18 to 29 in good health. The chain couples TRBV11-2 to TRBJ1-2; D is undetermined. Sequenced: naive CD4+ T cells sorted from blood. Sample subset: CD45RA+ positively selected. The CDR3: CASSLDRFSYGYTF. The CDR3 nucleotides read TGTGCCAGCAGCTTAGACCGTTTTTCCTATGGCTACACCTTC.